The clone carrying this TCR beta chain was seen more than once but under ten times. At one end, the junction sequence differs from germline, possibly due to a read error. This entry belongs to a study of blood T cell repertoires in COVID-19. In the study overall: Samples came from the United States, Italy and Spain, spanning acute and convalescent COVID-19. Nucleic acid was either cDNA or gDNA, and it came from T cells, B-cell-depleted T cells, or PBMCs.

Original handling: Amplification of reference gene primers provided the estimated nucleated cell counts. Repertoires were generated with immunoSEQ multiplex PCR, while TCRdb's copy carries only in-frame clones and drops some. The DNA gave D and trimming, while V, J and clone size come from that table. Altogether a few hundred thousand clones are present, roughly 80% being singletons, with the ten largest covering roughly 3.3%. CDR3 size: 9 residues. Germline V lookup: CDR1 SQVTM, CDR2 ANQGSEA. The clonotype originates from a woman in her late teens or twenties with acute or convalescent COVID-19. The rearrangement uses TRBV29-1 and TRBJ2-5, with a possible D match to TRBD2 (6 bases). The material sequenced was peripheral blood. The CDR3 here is CSVDFGGHF. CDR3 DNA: TGCAGCGTTGATTTCGGGGGACACTTC. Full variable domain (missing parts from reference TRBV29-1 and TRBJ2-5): SAVISQKPSRDICQRGTSLTIQCQVDSQVTMMFWYRQQPGQSLTLIATANQGSEATYESGFVIDKFPISRPNLTFSTLTVSNMSPEDSSIYLCSVDFGGHFGPGTRLLVL.